This is a list of T cell receptor beta chains from one sample in a study of cytomegalovirus exposure and HLA in healthy donors. Only in-frame clones appear in the TCRdb table, and some are missing; sequencing was by immunoSEQ multiplex PCR. Among 150,000 to 200,000 clones, around three quarters were seen once, and the ten largest hold 3.1%. The sample was PBMCs. Every receptor here comes from a woman aged 40 to 49 in good health and CMV-seronegative. Each CDR3 is given with its conserved first and last residue. The D gene is left open where the match is weak. Clone size is stated in some rows and not others, as once, few, many or a class when expanded.

>TRBV7-2|13|TRBD1|-|TRBJ1-1
TGTGCCAGCAGCTTATCCGGGACAGGGGGAGCTTTCTTT
CASSLSGTGGAFF
>TRBV10-3|15|-|-|TRBJ2-7
TGTGCCATCAGCCGAGACAGCCGAGGATCCTACGAGAAGTACTTC
CAISRDSRGSYEKYF
>TRBV27|16|TRBD1|-|TRBJ1-2
TGTGCCAGCAGCCCCTTCCCGACAGGGGTAGTCTATGGCTACACCTTC
CASSPFPTGVVYGYTF
>TRBV25-1|16|TRBD2|-|TRBJ2-1
TGTGCCAGCAGTGCTCTAGCGGGGGGTTCGTACAATGAGCAGTTCTTC
CASSALAGGSYNEQFF
>TRBV6-5|14|-|-|TRBJ1-1
TGTGCCAGCAAAAGTGACAATATACGCGCTGAAGCTTTCTTT
CASKSDNIRAEAFF
>TRBV4-2|16|TRBD2|-|TRBJ2-7
TGTGCCAGCAGCCGAGCCGGGACTAGCGCTTCCTACGAGCAGTACTTC
CASSRAGTSASYEQYF
>TRBV7-3|13|-|-|TRBJ1-2
TGTGCCAGCAGCCCCGACAGAAACTATGGCTACACCTTC
CASSPDRNYGYTF
>TRBV6-5|15|-|-|TRBJ2-1
TGTGCCAGCAGTTCGACGCGAGGGTCCCAAAATGAGCAGTTCTTC
CASSSTRGSQNEQFF
>TRBV18|14|-|-|TRBJ1-1
TGTGCCAGCTCACCAATCTCCAGGAACACTGAAGCTTTCTTT
CASSPISRNTEAFF
>TRBV27|13|-|-|TRBJ1-3
TGTGCCAGCCAGCGCTCCTCTGGAAACACCATATATTTT
CASQRSSGNTIYF
>TRBV6-4|19|TRBD1|-|TRBJ1-1
TGTGCTCCCAGGGTGACAGGGGGTCGCCGACAGGTCCCGAACACTGAAGCTTTCTTT
CAPRVTGGRRQVPNTEAFF
>TRBV5-5|14|-|-|TRBJ2-7
TGTGCCAGCAGCTTGGACAGGCCGACGGGCGAGCAGTACTTC
CASSLDRPTGEQYF
>TRBV7-6|16|-|-|TRBJ1-5
TGTGCCAGCAGTTTAGAATCGGGGTTTGGGGATCAGCCCCAGCATTTT
CASSLESGFGDQPQHF
>TRBV6-1|13|-|few|TRBJ1-1
TGTGCCAGCAGTGGGTACGGGAACACTGAAGCTTTCTTT
CASSGYGNTEAFF
>TRBV4-1|15|-|-|TRBJ2-7
TGCGCCAGCAGCCCGGGCCAGGGGCTCACCTACGAGCAGTACTTC
CASSPGQGLTYEQYF
>TRBV4-2|18|TRBD2|-|TRBJ2-2
TGTGCCAGCAGCCAAGAGGGGGGCGGGGGGGCGGTCACCGGGGAGCTGTTTTTT
CASSQEGGGGAVTGELFF
>TRBV10-3|12|TRBD1|-|TRBJ1-1
TGTGCCATCAGTGAGGGACAGGGTAAAGCTTTCTTT
CAISEGQGKAFF
>TRBV5-1|14|TRBD1|-|TRBJ1-4
TGCGCCAGCAGTACAGGGGGAAATAATGAAAAACTGTTTTTT
CASSTGGNNEKLFF
>TRBV25-1|11|-|-|TRBJ2-7
TGTGCCAGCAGTCGGGGTTACGAGCAGTACTTC
CASSRGYEQYF
>TRBV19|16|TRBD1|once|TRBJ1-1
TGTGCCAGTAGTACAGGGACAGGGCTGCTGAACACTGAAGCTTTCTTT
CASSTGTGLLNTEAFF
>TRBV15|12|-|-|TRBJ1-1
TGTGCCACCAGCAGAGAATCGACTGAAGCTTTCTTT
CATSRESTEAFF
>TRBV7-6|15|-|-|TRBJ2-2
TGTGCCAGCAGCTCCAAAAACAGGCGCAGCGGGGAGCTGTTTTTT
CASSSKNRRSGELFF
>TRBV7-6|14|-|-|TRBJ2-5
TGTGCCAGCAGCTTAGGACATTTCCAAGAGACCCAGTACTTC
CASSLGHFQETQYF
>TRBV4-1|16|TRBD2|few|TRBJ2-3
TGCGCCAGCAGCCGCTCTAGCGGGGGGACCACAGATACGCAGTATTTT
CASSRSSGGTTDTQYF
>TRBV7-9|15|TRBD1|-|TRBJ2-5
TGTGCCAGCAGCTTAGGACAGGGACGTGGGGAGACCCAGTACTTC
CASSLGQGRGETQYF
>TRBV7-8|15|-|-|TRBJ1-1
TGTGCCAGCAGCTTAGCGAGGCCGATGAACACTGAAGCTTTCTTT
CASSLARPMNTEAFF
>TRBV5-1|15|TRBD1|-|TRBJ1-2
TGCGCCAGCAGCTTGGGAGGGACAGCGGCCTATGGCTACACCTTC
CASSLGGTAAYGYTF
>TRBV6-5|13|TRBD2|-|TRBJ2-5
TGTGCCAGCAAGGAGCGGGGGAAGCGGACCCAGTACTTC
CASKERGKRTQYF
>TRBV28|16|-|-|TRBJ2-7
TGTGCCAGCAGCCCGCACTACAGGCACCTCTCCTACGAGCAGTACTTC
CASSPHYRHLSYEQYF
>TRBV7-2|17|TRBD2|few|TRBJ2-7
TGTGCCAGCAGCTTAAAAGCGGGGGGTCCCAAGGGCTACGAGCAGTACTTC
CASSLKAGGPKGYEQYF
>TRBV5-5|15|TRBD1|-|TRBJ1-2
TGTGCCAGCAGCCCTAGCCCAGACAGGGCCCATGGCTACACCTTC
CASSPSPDRAHGYTF
>TRBV6-5|16|-|-|TRBJ1-6
TGTGCCAGCAGTTACTCGGGGGGGCGTACTGATTCACCCCTCCACTTT
CASSYSGGRTDSPLHF
>TRBV5-1|14|TRBD1|-|TRBJ1-1
TGCGCCAGCAGCTCGCAGGGGGCTTATACTGAAGCTTTCTTT
CASSSQGAYTEAFF
>TRBV5-1|15|-|-|TRBJ2-2
TGCGCCAGCAGCCCCCGCGGGACAGCGACCGGGGAGCTGTTTTTT
CASSPRGTATGELFF
>TRBV13|12|-|-|TRBJ2-7
TGTGCCAGCAGCGGCGGGGGCGTCGAGCAGTACTTC
CASSGGGVEQYF
>TRBV2|13|TRBD1|few|TRBJ1-2
TGTGCCAGCCCGGGGAAGACAGGGGCTGGCTACACCTTC
CASPGKTGAGYTF
>TRBV6-1|14|TRBD1|-|TRBJ1-1
TGTGCCAGCAGATTGGGACAGGAGAACACTGAAGCTTTCTTT
CASRLGQENTEAFF
>TRBV10-3|17|-|-|TRBJ1-5
TGTGCCATCAGTGAGTCCTTGCGGGGGATTAGCAATCAGCCCCAGCATTTT
CAISESLRGISNQPQHF
>TRBV6-5|16|-|-|TRBJ1-4
TGTGCCAGCAGTTACTCAGAACAGGGAGCTAATGAAAAACTGTTTTTT
CASSYSEQGANEKLFF